Given below is one T cell receptor beta chain in context. Its antigen is as yet unknown. V shed 7 bases and J shed 0 bases, with 14 bases lying between them. Germline V CDR1 and CDR2: SGHKS, YYEKEE (reference sequence). This CDR3 has 14 residues. This sample was included in a study of blood T cells in healthy people across ages. A second about 7 to 12 cycle PCR used barcoded and J-beta primers. Tags on each cDNA molecule came from a template-switch adaptor with 12 random nucleotides. TCRdb re-analysed the 5' RACE reads in MiXCR, keeping a single row per CDR3 protein. The table lists around 2 million distinct CDR3 sequences, around 42% of them singletons. General observations from the study: Without sorted subsets, naive and antigen-experienced compartments could not be conclusively compared. A roughly linear fall in TCR beta diversity per million T cells was seen with increasing age. Estimated diversity, derived from one million T cells, was regarded as an underestimate.

The rearrangement links TRBV5-5 to TRBJ2-7, with D hard to call. This clonotype was sampled from a human donor in good health. The sample taken for sequencing was blood. In DNA, the CDR3 is TGTGCCAGCGCTTTGGTCCCGGGCTCCTACGAGCAGTACTTC. Protein sequence: CASALVPGSYEQYF.